Given below is one T cell receptor (beta chain) in context. This CDR3 region has 14 residues. Profiling relied on immunoSEQ multiplex PCR, and the TCRdb table lists in-frame clones only, not all of them. The sample yields roughly 140,000 clones, about 80% seen once. The data belong to a study of blood T cell repertoires in COVID-19. V and J are TRBV21-1 and TRBJ2-2; TRBD1 is taken as the D call from the table, unchecked against the DNA. TRBV21-1 is shown as a pseudogene. The source is a man aged 65 to 85 with acute or convalescent COVID-19. Sequenced sample: peripheral blood. CDR3 sequence reads: CANPTARATGELFF. CDR3 sequence (DNA): TGTGCCAACCCGACAGCTCGGGCCACCGGGGAGCTGTTTTTT.